A selection of T cell receptor beta chains follows, all from one sample in a study of OX40 agonist ivuxolimab in advanced cancers. Clones were sequenced by immunoSEQ multiplex PCR, and TCRdb holds only the in-frame ones, with some missing. Among more than 25,000 clones listed, 84% were seen once. The sample here was CD4+ or CD8+ T cells sorted from blood, taken in a trial of the OX40 agonist ivuxolimab. Every receptor here comes from an adult with an advanced solid tumor such as melanoma, head and neck, liver or kidney cancer. Each CDR3 is given with its conserved first and last residue. D genes are given only for firm matches. Some rows have no size entry. The others give once, few or many, or a class for an expanded clone.

>TRBV30|.|TRBJ2-2|.
CAWSVRDTGELFF
TGTGCCTGGAGTGTTAGGGACACCGGGGAGCTGTTTTTT
>TRBV28|.|TRBJ1-2|.
CASSLRARGWGGYTF
TGTGCCAGCAGTTTAAGGGCACGAGGGTGGGGTGGCTACACCTTC
>TRBV14|once|TRBJ1-2|TRBD1
CASSQGTGGPYGYTF
TGTGCCAGCAGCCAAGGAACAGGGGGCCCCTATGGCTACACCTTC
>TRBV7-9|.|TRBJ2-5|TRBD2
CASSWGLADETQYF
TGTGCCAGCAGCTGGGGACTAGCGGACGAGACCCAGTACTTC
>TRBV19|.|TRBJ1-2|.
CASSIGAGPGGYTF
TGTGCCAGTAGTATAGGGGCAGGTCCGGGGGGCTACACCTTC
>TRBV10-2|once|TRBJ1-1|TRBD1
CASSVDRVTEAFF
TGCGCCAGCAGCGTGGACAGGGTTACTGAAGCTTTCTTT
>TRBV6-1|once|TRBJ1-2|TRBD1
CASSDPGQNNYGYTF
TGTGCCAGCAGTGATCCGGGACAGAATAACTATGGCTACACCTTC
>TRBV29-1|once|TRBJ2-1|TRBD2
CSVELAGVNNEQFF
TGCAGCGTTGAATTAGCGGGGGTTAACAATGAGCAGTTCTTC
>TRBV29-1|.|TRBJ2-5|.
CSVPAPQEIETQYF
TGCAGCGTCCCCGCCCCCCAGGAGATCGAGACCCAGTACTTC
>TRBV7-9|.|TRBJ2-3|TRBD2
CASSPPGLAGGQATQYF
TGTGCCAGCAGCCCCCCCGGACTAGCGGGGGGGCAGGCTACGCAGTATTTT
>TRBV11-2|.|TRBJ2-7|TRBD2
CASSLKEGVGGSNEQYF
TGTGCCAGCAGCTTAAAAGAGGGTGTCGGCGGGAGCAACGAGCAGTACTTC
>TRBV29-1|.|TRBJ2-7|.
CSASQGPYEQYF
TGCAGCGCCTCCCAGGGCCCCTACGAGCAGTACTTC
>TRBV10-3|.|TRBJ2-1|TRBD2
CAIRASGATYNEQFF
TGTGCCATCAGGGCTAGCGGGGCGACCTACAATGAGCAGTTCTTC
>TRBV9|.|TRBJ1-3|.
CASSVEGAGNTIYF
TGTGCCAGCAGCGTAGAAGGGGCTGGAAACACCATATATTTT
>TRBV5-6|.|TRBJ2-7|TRBD1
CASSVFRGPTYEQYF
TGTGCCAGCAGCGTGTTCAGGGGGCCAACCTACGAGCAGTACTTC
>TRBV4-2|.|TRBJ1-1|TRBD1
CASSQRTGSTEAFF
TGTGCCAGCAGCCAGCGGACAGGGTCGACTGAAGCTTTCTTT
>TRBV19|once|TRBJ2-3|.
CASREQGSPDTQYF
TGTGCCAGTAGGGAACAGGGTTCCCCCGATACGCAGTATTTT
>TRBV11-3|.|TRBJ1-2|.
CASSSDNYGYTF
TGTGCCAGCAGCTCCGATAACTATGGCTACACCTTC
>TRBV10-1|few|TRBJ2-1|TRBD2
CASSSTSGSIYEQFF
TGCGCCAGCAGTTCAACTAGCGGGAGTATCTATGAGCAGTTCTTC
>TRBV5-1|.|TRBJ1-1|TRBD1
CASSAGTVNTEAFF
TGCGCCAGCAGCGCCGGGACAGTGAACACTGAAGCTTTCTTT
>TRBV11-2|.|TRBJ1-1|.
CASRPSDNLRRDTEAFF
TGTGCCAGCAGGCCAAGCGACAACCTAAGGCGGGACACTGAAGCTTTCTTT
>TRBV6-6|.|TRBJ1-5|.
CASSYGNQPQHF
TGTGCCAGCAGTTACGGCAATCAGCCCCAGCATTTT
>TRBV19|.|TRBJ1-2|.
CASSANLYGYTF
TGTGCCAGTAGTGCTAACTTGTATGGCTACACCTTC
>TRBV18|.|TRBJ2-5|TRBD2
CASSPPTSGGQETQYF
TGTGCCAGCTCACCACCGACTAGCGGGGGACAAGAGACCCAGTACTTC
>TRBV19|.|TRBJ2-7|TRBD2
CASSTGLGWPHF
TGTGCCAGTAGTACGGGACTAGGGTGGCCTCACTTC
>TRBV4-2|once|TRBJ2-2|TRBD1
CASSQDLGQAITGELFF
TGTGCCAGCAGCCAAGATCTGGGACAGGCGATCACCGGGGAGCTGTTTTTT
>TRBV7-8|.|TRBJ1-2|.
CASSLAVEGYGYTF
TGTGCCAGCAGCTTAGCTGTGGAGGGCTATGGCTACACCTTC
>TRBV7-9|.|TRBJ2-7|.
CASSYRDTDYEQYF
TGTGCCAGCAGCTACCGGGACACCGATTACGAGCAGTACTTC
>TRBV27|.|TRBJ1-1|.
CASSLGGSTEAFF
TGTGCCAGCAGTTTAGGGGGTAGCACTGAAGCTTTCTTT
>TRBV6-5|.|TRBJ1-2|.
CASKEGPNYGYTF
TGTGCCAGCAAGGAGGGTCCTAACTATGGCTACACCTTC
>TRBV7-9|.|TRBJ2-2|.
CASSYRDILPAETGELFF
TGTGCCAGCAGCTACCGGGACATTCTACCGGCGGAGACCGGGGAGCTGTTTTTT
>TRBV7-3|.|TRBJ2-2|.
CASGEYTGELFF
TGTGCCAGCGGGGAGTACACCGGGGAGCTGTTTTTT
>TRBV9|.|TRBJ2-1|.
CASSPSANSYNEQFF
TGTGCCAGCAGTCCTTCAGCTAACTCCTACAATGAGCAGTTCTTC